The entry that follows covers one T cell receptor beta chain sequence. No antigen is known for it. The data stem from a study of blood T cells in healthy people across ages. Findings and limits, study-wide: Researchers deemed the diversity estimates from one million T cells underestimates.

The CDR3 loop spans 13 amino acids. V gave up 1 base and J gave up 7 bases, with 11 bases separating them. Germline values: CDR1 DFQATT, CDR2 SNEGSKA (reference sequence). Primed by a sample-barcoded 5' primer and a J-beta primer mix, a second PCR proceeded for roughly 6 to 12 cycles. TCRdb itself ran the 5' RACE reads through MiXCR, one entry per CDR3 protein. The sample lists about 1,500,000 distinct CDR3 sequences, over 25% occurring once. The material sequenced was blood. This receptor was identified in a woman aged 25-40 years in good health. The chain has TRBV20-1 and TRBJ2-1; D is ambiguous. The CDR3 DNA follows: TGCAGTGCTAGAGTCCCAGTTGTTAATGAGCAGTTCTTC. It yields the protein CSARVPVVNEQFF.